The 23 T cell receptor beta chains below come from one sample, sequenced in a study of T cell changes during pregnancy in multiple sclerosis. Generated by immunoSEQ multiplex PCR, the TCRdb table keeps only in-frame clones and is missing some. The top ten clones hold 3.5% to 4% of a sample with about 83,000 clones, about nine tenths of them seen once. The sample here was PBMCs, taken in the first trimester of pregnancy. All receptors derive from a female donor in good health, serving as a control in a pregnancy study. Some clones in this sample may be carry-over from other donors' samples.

CDR3 region: CASSAGTGDTSGYTF. CDR3 bases: TGTGCCAGCAGTGCAGGGACAGGGGATACGTCTGGCTACACCTTC. The genes are TRBV6-1 and TRBJ1-2; 10 positions agree with TRBD1. Per the germline V gene, CDR1 is MNHNS and CDR2 is SASEGT. The ends lost 4 bases at V and 7 bases at J; junction bases unmatched: 9. This CDR3 contains 15 residues.

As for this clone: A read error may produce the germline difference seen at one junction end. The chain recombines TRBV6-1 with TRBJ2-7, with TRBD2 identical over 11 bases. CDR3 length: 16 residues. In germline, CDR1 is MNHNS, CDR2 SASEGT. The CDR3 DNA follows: TGTGCCAGCAGTGAAGCGCTAGCGGGGGGCCCCCATTCGCCCCCTTTC. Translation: CASSEALAGGPHSPPF.

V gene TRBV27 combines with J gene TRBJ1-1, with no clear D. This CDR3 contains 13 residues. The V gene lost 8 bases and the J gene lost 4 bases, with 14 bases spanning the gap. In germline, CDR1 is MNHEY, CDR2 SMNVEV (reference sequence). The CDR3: CASGQQSRTEAFF. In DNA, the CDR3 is TGTGCCAGCGGGCAACAGAGTCGCACTGAAGCTTTCTTT.

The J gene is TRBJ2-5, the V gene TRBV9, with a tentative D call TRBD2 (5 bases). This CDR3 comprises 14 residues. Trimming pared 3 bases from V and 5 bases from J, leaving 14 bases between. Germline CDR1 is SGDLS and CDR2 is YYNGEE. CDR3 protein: CASSADPRRETQYF. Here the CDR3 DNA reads TGTGCCAGCAGCGCGGATCCTAGGAGGGAGACCCAGTACTTC.

The CDR3 nucleotides are TGCGCCAGCAGCTTGGTTACGGGTAACTATGGCTACACCTTC. It is translated as CASSLVTGNYGYTF. The J gene is TRBJ1-2, the V gene TRBV5-1; D remains ambiguous. Trimming took 0 bases from V and 1 from J, leaving 7 bases between them. The V gene's germline CDR1 is SGHRS and CDR2 YFSETQ. The CDR3 spans 14 residues.

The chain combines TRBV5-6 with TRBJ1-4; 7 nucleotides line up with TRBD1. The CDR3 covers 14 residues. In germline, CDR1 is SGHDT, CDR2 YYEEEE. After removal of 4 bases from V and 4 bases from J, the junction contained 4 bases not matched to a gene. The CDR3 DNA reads TGTGCCAGCAGCCCGGGACAGCTTAATGAAAAACTGTTTTTT. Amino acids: CASSPGQLNEKLFF.

The CDR3 here is CASSLPGGSHSGANVLTF. The DNA for the CDR3 is TGCGCCAGCAGCTTGCCGGGGGGGTCCCACTCTGGGGCCAACGTCCTGACTTTC. This chain joins TRBV5-1 and TRBJ2-6, with TRBD2 matching over 8 bases. The CDR3 sequence is 18 residues long. The ends lost 1 base at V and 0 bases at J; junction bases unmatched: 6. The germline gives CDR1 SGHRS, CDR2 YFSETQ. The whole variable domain, filled in from reference TRBV5-1 and TRBJ2-6, reads KAGVTQTPRYLIKTRGQQVTLSCSPISGHRSVSWYQQTPGQGLQFLFEYFSETQRNKGNFPGRFSGRQFSNSRSEMNVSTLELGDSALYLCASSLPGGSHSGANVLTFGAGSRLTVL.

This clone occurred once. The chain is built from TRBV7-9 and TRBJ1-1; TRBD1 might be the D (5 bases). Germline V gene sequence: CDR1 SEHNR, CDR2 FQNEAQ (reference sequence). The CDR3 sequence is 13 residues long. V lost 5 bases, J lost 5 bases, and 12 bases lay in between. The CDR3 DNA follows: TGTGCCAGCAGCCCCTGGGGGGGAACTGAAGCTTTCTTT. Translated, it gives CASSPWGGTEAFF.

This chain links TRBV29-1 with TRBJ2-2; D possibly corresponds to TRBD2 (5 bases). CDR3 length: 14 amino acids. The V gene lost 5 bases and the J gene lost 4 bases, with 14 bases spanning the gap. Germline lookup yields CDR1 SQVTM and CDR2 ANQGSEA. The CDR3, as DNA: TGCAGCGTTCTCCTGCAGGCGGGCACCGGGGAGCTGTTTTTT. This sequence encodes CSVLLQAGTGELFF.

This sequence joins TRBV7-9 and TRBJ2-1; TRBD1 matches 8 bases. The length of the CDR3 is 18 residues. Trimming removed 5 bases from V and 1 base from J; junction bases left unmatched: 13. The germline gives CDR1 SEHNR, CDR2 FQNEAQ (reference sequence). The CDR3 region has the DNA TGTGCCAGCAGCCCAAACCACAGGGGGAGACTGTCCTACAATGAGCAGTTCTTC. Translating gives CASSPNHRGRLSYNEQFF.

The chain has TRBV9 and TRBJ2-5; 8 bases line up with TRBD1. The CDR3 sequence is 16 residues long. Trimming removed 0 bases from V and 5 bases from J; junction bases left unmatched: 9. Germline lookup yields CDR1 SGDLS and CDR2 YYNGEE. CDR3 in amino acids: CASSVGDRGSQETQYF. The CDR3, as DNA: TGTGCCAGCAGCGTAGGCGACAGGGGTTCTCAGGAGACCCAGTACTTC. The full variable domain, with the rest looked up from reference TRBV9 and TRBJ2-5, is DSGVTQTPKHLITATGQRVTLRCSPRSGDLSVYWYQQSLDQGLQFLIQYYNGEERAKGNILERFSAQQFPDLHSELNLSSLELGDSALYFCASSVGDRGSQETQYFGPGTRLLVL.

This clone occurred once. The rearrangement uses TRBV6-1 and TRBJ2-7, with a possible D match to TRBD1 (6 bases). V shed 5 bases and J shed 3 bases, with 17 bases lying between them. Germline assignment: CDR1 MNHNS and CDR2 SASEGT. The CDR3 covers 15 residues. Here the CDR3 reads CASSRLGVGGYEQYF. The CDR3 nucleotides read TGTGCCAGCAGTCGACTTGGGGTAGGGGGCTACGAGCAGTACTTC.

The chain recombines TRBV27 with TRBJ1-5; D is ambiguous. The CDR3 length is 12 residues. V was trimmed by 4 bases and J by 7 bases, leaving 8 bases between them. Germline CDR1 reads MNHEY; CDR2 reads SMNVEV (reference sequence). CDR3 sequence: CASSSTGQPQHF. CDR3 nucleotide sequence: TGTGCCAGCAGTTCCACGGGACAGCCCCAGCATTTT.

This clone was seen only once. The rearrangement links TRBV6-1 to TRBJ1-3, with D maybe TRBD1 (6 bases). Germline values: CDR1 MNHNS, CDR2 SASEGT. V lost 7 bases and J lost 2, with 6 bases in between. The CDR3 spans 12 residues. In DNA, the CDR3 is TGTGCCAGCACAGGGGCTGGAAACACCATATATTTT. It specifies CASTGAGNTIYF.

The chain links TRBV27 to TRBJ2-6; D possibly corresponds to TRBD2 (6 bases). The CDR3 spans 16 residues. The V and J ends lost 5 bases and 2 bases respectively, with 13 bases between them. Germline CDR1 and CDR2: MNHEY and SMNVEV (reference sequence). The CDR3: CASSPTGGTGANVLTF. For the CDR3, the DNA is TGTGCCAGCAGTCCTACCGGCGGGACTGGGGCCAACGTCCTGACTTTC.

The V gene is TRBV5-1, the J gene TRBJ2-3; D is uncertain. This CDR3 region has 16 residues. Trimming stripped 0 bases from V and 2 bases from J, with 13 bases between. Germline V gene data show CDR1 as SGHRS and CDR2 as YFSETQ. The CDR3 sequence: CASSLGQPTYTDTQYF. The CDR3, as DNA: TGCGCCAGCAGCTTGGGCCAACCCACCTACACAGATACGCAGTATTTT.

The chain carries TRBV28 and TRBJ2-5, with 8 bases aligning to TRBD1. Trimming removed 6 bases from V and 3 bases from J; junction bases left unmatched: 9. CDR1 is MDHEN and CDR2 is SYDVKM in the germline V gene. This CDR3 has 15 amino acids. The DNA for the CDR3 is TGTGCCAGCAGCCCCGGGCGGACAGGGAAAGAGACCCAGTACTTC. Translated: CASSPGRTGKETQYF.

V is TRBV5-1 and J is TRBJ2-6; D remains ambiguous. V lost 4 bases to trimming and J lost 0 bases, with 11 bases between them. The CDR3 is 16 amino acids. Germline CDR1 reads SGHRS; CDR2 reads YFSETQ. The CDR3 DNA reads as TGCGCCAGCAGCGCTACTCACAGCTCTGGGGCCAACGTCCTGACTTTC. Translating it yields CASSATHSSGANVLTF.

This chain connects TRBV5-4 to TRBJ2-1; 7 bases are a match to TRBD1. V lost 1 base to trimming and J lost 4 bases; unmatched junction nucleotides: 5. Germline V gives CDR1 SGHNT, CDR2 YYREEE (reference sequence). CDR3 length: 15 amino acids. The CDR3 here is CASSLTGEFYNEQFF. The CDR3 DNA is TGTGCCAGCAGCTTGACAGGGGAATTTTACAATGAGCAGTTCTTC.

The CDR3 sequence is CASSYKNTGELFF. CDR3 bases: TGCGCCAGCAGCTACAAGAACACCGGGGAGCTGTTTTTT. V and J are TRBV5-1 and TRBJ2-2, with D unclear. Germline V gene lookup returns CDR1 SGHRS and CDR2 YFSETQ. This CDR3 contains 13 residues. The V end lost 3 bases, the J end lost 1 base, and 4 bases lay between the germline ends.

The CDR3 region has the DNA TGTGCCAGCATCCGACGCGGGGGCGGGGAGCTGTTTTTT. Translated, it gives CASIRRGGGELFF. The chain couples TRBV2 to TRBJ2-2; 7 positions agree with TRBD2. The CDR3 consists of 13 residues. CDR1 is SNHLY, CDR2 FYNNEI, per germline. The ends lost 7 bases at V and 7 bases at J; junction bases unmatched: 6.

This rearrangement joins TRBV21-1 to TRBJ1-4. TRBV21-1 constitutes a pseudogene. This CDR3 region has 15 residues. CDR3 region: CASSKERARGEKLFF. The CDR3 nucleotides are TGTGCCAGCAGCAAAGAGCGGGCGAGGGGTGAAAAACTGTTTTTT.

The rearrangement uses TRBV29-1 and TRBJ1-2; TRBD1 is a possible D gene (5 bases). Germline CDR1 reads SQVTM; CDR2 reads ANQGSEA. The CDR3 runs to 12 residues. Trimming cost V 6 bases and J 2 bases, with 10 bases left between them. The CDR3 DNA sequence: TGCAGCGTCGGGGGAAAAAACTATGGCTACACCTTC. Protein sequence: CSVGGKNYGYTF.